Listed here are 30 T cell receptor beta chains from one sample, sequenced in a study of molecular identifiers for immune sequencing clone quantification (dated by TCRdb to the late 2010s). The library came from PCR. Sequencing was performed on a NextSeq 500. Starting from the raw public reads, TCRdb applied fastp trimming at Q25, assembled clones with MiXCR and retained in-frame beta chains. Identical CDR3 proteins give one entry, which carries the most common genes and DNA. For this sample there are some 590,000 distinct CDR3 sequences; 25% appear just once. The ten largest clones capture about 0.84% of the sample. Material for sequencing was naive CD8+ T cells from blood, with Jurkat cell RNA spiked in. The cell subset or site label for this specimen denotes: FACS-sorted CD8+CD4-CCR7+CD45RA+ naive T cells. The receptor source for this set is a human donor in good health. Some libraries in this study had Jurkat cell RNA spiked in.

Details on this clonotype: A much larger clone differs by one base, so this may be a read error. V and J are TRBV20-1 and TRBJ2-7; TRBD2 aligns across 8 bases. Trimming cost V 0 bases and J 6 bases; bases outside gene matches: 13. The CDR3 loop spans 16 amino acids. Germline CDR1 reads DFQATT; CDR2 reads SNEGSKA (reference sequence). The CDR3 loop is CSARDLTNGRASEQYF. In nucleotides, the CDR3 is TGCAGTGCTAGAGATTTAACTAACGGGAGGGCCTCCGAGCAGTACTTC.

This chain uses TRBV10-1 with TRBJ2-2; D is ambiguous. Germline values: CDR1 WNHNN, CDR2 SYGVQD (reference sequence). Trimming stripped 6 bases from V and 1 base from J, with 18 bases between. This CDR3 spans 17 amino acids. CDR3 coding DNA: TGCGCCAGCAGCCCGGGCTACGACTTAGTGAACACCGGGGAGCTGTTTTTT. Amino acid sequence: CASSPGYDLVNTGELFF.

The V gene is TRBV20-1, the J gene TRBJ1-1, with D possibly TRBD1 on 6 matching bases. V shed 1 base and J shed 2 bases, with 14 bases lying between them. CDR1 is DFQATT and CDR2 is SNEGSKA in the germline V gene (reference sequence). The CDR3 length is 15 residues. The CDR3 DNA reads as TGCAGTGCTAGAGCTATGGACAGAGCCAACACTGAAGCTTTCTTT. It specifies CSARAMDRANTEAFF.

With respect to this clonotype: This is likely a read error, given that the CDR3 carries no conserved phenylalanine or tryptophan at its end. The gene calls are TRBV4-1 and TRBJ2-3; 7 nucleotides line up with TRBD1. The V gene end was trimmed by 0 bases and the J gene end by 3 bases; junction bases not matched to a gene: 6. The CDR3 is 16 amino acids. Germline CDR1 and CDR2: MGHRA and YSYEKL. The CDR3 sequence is CASSQDPGQLTDTQYL. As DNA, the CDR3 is TGCGCCAGCAGCCAAGATCCGGGACAGCTAACAGATACGCAGTATCTT.

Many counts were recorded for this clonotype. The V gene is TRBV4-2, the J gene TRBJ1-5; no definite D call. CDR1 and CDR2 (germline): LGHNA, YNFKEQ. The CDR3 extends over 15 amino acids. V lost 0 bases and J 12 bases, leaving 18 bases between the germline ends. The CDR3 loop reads CASSQDESLQGYQHF. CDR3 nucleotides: TGTGCCAGCAGCCAAGATGAGTCGCTGCAAGGTTACCAGCATTTT.

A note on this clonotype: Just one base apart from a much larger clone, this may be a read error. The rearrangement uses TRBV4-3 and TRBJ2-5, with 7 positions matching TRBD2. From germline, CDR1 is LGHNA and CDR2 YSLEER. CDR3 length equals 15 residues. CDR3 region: CASSQSSGTQEPQYF. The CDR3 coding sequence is TGCGCCAGCAGCCAATCAAGCGGGACCCAAGAGCCCCAGTACTTC.

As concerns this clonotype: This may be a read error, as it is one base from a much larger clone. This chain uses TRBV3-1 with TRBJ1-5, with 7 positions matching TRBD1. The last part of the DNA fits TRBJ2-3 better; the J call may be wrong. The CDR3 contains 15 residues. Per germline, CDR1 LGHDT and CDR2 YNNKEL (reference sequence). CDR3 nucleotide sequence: TGTGCCAGCAGCCGCAGGACAGGCCCCAATCAGCCCCAGTATTTT. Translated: CASSRRTGPNQPQYF.

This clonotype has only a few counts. The CDR3 DNA sequence: TGTGCCAGCAGTTTAGCGTTAACCAATGAGCAGTTCTTC. Encoded protein: CASSLALTNEQFF. V and J are TRBV12-3 or TRBV12-4 and TRBJ2-1; D gene unclear. V lost 0 bases to trimming and J lost 6 bases, with 6 bases between them. This CDR3 comprises 13 residues.

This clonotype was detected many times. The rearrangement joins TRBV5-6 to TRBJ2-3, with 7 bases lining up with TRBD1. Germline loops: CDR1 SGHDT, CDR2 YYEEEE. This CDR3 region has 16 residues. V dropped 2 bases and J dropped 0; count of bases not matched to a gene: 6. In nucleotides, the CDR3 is TGTGCCAGCAGCTTCCCCACAGGGGTCAGCACAGATACGCAGTATTTT. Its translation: CASSFPTGVSTDTQYF.

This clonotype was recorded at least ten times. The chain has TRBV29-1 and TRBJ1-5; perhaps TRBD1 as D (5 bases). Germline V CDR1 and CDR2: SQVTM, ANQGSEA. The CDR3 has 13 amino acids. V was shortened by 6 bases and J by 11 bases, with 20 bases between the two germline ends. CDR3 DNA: TGCAGCGTCGGTGGGGCTTTGGAGTCCGCCCAGCATTTT. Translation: CSVGGALESAQHF.

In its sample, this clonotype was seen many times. The DNA of the CDR3 is TGCAGCGTTGGGGACAGGGGCATTGACTACGAGCAGTACTTC. Translated, it gives CSVGDRGIDYEQYF. The chain carries TRBV29-1 and TRBJ2-7; 10 positions match TRBD1. CDR1 and CDR2 (germline): SQVTM, ANQGSEA. V gave up 4 bases and J gave up 3 bases; unmatched junction bases: 6. The CDR3 loop spans 14 amino acids.

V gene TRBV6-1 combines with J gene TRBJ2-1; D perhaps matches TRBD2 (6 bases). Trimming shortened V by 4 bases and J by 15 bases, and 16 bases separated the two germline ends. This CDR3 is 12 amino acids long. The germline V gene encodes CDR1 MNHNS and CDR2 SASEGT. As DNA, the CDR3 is TGTGCCAGCAGTGGGGGTGGTCCCGGGGGGTTCTTC. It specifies CASSGGGPGGFF.

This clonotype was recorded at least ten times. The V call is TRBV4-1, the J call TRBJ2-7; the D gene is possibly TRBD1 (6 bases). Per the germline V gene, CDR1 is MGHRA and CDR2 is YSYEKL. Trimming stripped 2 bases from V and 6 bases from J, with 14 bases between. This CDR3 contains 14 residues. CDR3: CASSQNRARGEQYF. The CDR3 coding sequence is TGCGCCAGCAGCCAAAACAGGGCCCGGGGCGAGCAGTACTTC.

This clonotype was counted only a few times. CDR3 sequence reads: CASRGERQGANEQFF. The CDR3 DNA follows: TGTGCCAGCAGAGGCGAGCGACAGGGGGCTAATGAGCAGTTCTTC. The chain joins TRBV12-3 or TRBV12-4 to TRBJ2-1; 10 nucleotides line up with TRBD1. This CDR3 is 15 amino acids long. V trimming: 6 bases; J trimming: 7 bases; junction bases outside the gene matches: 9.

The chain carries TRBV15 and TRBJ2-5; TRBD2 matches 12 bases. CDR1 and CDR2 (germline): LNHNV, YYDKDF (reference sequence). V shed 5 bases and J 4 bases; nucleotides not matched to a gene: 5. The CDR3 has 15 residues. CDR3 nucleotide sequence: TGTGCCACCAGCGGACGACTAGCGGGGGCAGAGACCCAGTACTTC. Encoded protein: CATSGRLAGAETQYF.

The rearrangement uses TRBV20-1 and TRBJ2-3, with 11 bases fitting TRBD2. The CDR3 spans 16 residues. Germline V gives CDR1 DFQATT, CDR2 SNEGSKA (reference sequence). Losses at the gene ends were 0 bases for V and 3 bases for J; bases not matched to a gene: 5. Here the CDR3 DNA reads TGCAGTGCTAGAGATATACTAGCGGGAGCAACAGATACGCAGTATTTT. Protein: CSARDILAGATDTQYF.

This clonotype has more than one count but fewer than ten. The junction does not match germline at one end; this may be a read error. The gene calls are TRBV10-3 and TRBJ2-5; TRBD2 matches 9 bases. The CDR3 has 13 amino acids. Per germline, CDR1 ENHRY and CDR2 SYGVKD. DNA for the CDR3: TGTTCCATAGCGGGGGAGTACCAAGAGACCCAGTACTTC. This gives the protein CSIAGEYQETQYF.

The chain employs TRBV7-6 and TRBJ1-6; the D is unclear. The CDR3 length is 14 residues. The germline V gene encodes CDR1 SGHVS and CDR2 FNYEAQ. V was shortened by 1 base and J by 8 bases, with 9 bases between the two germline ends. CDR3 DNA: TGTGCCAGCAGCTTAGACTCGTCTGATTCACCCCTCCACTTT. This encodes CASSLDSSDSPLHF. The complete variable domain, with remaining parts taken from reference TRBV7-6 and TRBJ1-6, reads GAGVSQSPRYKVTKRGQDVALRCDPISGHVSLYWYRQALGQGPEFLTYFNYEAQQDKSGLPNDRFSAERPEGSISTLTIQRTEQRDSAMYRCASSLDSSDSPLHFGNGTRLTVT.

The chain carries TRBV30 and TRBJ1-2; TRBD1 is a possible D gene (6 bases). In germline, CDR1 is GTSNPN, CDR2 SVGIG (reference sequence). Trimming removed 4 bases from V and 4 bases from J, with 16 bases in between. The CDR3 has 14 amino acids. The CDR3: CAWTTTGGTYGYTF. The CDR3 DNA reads TGTGCCTGGACCACGACAGGAGGGACCTATGGCTACACCTTC.

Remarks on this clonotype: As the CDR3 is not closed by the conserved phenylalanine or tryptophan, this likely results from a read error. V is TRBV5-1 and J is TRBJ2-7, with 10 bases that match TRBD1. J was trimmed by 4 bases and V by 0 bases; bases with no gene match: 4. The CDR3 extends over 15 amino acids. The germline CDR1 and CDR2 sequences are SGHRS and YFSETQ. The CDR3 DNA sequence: TGCGCCAGCAGCTTGGCGTGGGGACAGGGGTACGAGCAGTACTCC. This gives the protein CASSLAWGQGYEQYS.

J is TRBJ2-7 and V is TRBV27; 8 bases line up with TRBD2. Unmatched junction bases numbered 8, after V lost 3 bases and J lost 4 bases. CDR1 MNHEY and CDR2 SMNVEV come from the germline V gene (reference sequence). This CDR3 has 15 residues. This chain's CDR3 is CASSFQGTSSYEQYF. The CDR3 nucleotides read TGTGCCAGCAGTTTCCAAGGGACTAGTTCGTACGAGCAGTACTTC.

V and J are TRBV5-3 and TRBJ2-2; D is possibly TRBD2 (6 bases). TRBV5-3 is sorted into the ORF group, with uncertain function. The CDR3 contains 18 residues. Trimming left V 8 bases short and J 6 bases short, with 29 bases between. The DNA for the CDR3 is TGTGCCAGCAGCCCCGGGAGTAGCGGACCCGCGAGCGCCGGGGAGCTGTTTTTT. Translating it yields CASSPGSSGPASAGELFF.

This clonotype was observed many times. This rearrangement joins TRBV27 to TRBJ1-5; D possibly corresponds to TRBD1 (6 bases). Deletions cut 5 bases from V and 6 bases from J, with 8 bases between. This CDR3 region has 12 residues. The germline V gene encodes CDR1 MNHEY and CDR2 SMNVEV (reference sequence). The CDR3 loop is CASSTQGQPQHF. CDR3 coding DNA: TGTGCCAGCAGTACACAGGGTCAGCCCCAGCATTTT.

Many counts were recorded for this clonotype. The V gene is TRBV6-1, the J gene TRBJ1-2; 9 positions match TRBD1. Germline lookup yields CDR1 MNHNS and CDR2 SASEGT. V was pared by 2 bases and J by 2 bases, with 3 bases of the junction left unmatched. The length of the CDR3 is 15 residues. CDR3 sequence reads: CASSEYDRGNYGYTF. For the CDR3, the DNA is TGTGCCAGCAGTGAATACGACAGGGGGAACTATGGCTACACCTTC.

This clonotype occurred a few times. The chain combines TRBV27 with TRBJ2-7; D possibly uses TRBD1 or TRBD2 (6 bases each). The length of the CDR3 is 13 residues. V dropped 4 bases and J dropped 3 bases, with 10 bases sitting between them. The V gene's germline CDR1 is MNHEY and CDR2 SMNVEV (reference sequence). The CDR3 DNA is TGTGCCAGCAGTTGGGGGGCCATCTACGAGCAGTACTTC. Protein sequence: CASSWGAIYEQYF.

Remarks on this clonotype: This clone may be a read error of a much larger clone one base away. CDR3 DNA sequence: TGTCCCAGCAGCTTATTGAAAGGGATAGACACAGATACGCAGTATTTT. It yields the protein CPSSLLKGIDTDTQYF. The chain is built from TRBV13 and TRBJ2-3, with D unresolved. The CDR3 extends over 16 amino acids. Germline-derived CDR1 and CDR2 are PRHDT and FYEKMQ (reference sequence).

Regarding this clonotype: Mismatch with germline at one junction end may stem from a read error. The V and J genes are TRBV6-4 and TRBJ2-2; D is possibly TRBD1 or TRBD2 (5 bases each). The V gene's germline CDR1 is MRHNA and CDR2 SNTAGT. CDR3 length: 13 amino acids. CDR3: CASRGPNTGELSF. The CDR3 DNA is TGTGCCAGCAGGGGGCCAAACACCGGGGAGCTGTCCTTT.

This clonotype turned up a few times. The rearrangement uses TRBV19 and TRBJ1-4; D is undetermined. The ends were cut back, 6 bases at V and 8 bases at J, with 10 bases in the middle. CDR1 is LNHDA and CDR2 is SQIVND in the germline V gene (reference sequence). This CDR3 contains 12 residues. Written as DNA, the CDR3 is TGTGCCAGTAGCCCTAACCCGGAAAAACTGTTTTTT. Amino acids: CASSPNPEKLFF.

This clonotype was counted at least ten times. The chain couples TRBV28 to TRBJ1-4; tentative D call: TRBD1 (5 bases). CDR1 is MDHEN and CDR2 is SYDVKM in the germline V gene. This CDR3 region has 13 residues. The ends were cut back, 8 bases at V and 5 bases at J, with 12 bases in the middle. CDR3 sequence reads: CASGGSMNEKLFF. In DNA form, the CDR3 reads TGTGCCAGCGGGGGGTCGATGAATGAAAAACTGTTTTTT.

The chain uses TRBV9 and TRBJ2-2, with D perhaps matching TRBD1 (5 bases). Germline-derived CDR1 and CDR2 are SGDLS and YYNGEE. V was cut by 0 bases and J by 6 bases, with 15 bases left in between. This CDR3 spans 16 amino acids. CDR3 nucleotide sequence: TGTGCCAGCAGCGTAGAGCTAGGGGAAGGGGCCGGGGAGCTGTTTTTT. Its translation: CASSVELGEGAGELFF.